A selection of T cell receptor beta chains follows, all from one sample in a study of shared clonotypes between healthy human individuals. TCRdb's copy holds only in-frame clones and misses some; the assay was immunoSEQ multiplex PCR. The data contain 2 million to 3 million clones, 93% of them seen just once; the ten biggest clones take up 0.36%. Material for sequencing was naive CD4+ T cells from PBMCs. The receptors here all came from a man aged 18-30 years in good health. Some clones in this sample may be carry-over from other donors' samples. Each CDR3 is given with its conserved first and last residue. A D gene is named only where the DNA matches it firmly. Not all rows give a size; the values are once, few, many and, for expanded clones, a class.

j_gene: TRBJ2-1
d_gene: NA
abundance: NA
v_gene: TRBV7-8
CDR3aa: CASSLDSGTVWNEQFF
CDR3nt: TGTGCCAGCAGCTTAGATAGCGGGACAGTATGGAATGAGCAGTTCTTC

j_gene: TRBJ2-5
d_gene: TRBD2
abundance: NA
v_gene: TRBV7-2
CDR3aa: CASSDGTSGRAQETQYF
CDR3nt: TGTGCCAGCAGCGACGGGACTAGCGGGAGGGCTCAAGAGACCCAGTACTTC

j_gene: TRBJ1-6
d_gene: NA
abundance: NA
v_gene: TRBV29-1
CDR3aa: CSVGGQRNSPLHF
CDR3nt: TGCAGCGTCGGAGGGCAGCGTAATTCACCCCTCCACTTT

j_gene: TRBJ2-2
d_gene: NA
abundance: NA
v_gene: TRBV13
CDR3aa: CASHQGFTGELFF
CDR3nt: TGTGCCAGCCATCAGGGGTTCACCGGGGAGCTGTTTTTT

j_gene: TRBJ2-1
d_gene: NA
abundance: NA
v_gene: TRBV28
CDR3aa: CASSFGGPNEQFF
CDR3nt: TGTGCCAGCAGTTTCGGGGGCCCCAATGAGCAGTTCTTC

j_gene: TRBJ1-1
d_gene: NA
abundance: NA
v_gene: TRBV7-3
CDR3aa: CASSLGSARASEAFF
CDR3nt: TGTGCCAGCAGCTTAGGATCGGCAAGAGCCAGTGAAGCTTTCTTT

j_gene: TRBJ2-1
d_gene: NA
abundance: NA
v_gene: TRBV7-9
CDR3aa: CASSLGAAWQFF
CDR3nt: TGTGCCAGCAGCTTGGGGGCGGCCTGGCAGTTCTTC

j_gene: TRBJ2-1
d_gene: NA
abundance: NA
v_gene: TRBV2
CDR3aa: CASSEEVGGGDYNEQFF
CDR3nt: TGTGCCAGCAGTGAAGAGGTCGGGGGCGGAGACTACAATGAGCAGTTCTTC

j_gene: TRBJ2-3
d_gene: TRBD1
abundance: NA
v_gene: TRBV6-5
CDR3aa: CASSYQTGGTADTQYF
CDR3nt: TGTGCCAGCAGTTACCAGACAGGGGGCACGGCAGATACGCAGTATTTT

j_gene: TRBJ2-7
d_gene: TRBD1
abundance: NA
v_gene: TRBV14
CDR3aa: CASSHNRGDRQYF
CDR3nt: TGTGCCAGCAGCCACAATCGAGGGGACAGGCAGTACTTC

j_gene: TRBJ1-3
d_gene: TRBD1
abundance: NA
v_gene: TRBV11-2
CDR3aa: CASSRGDRDSGNTIYF
CDR3nt: TGTGCCAGCAGCAGGGGGGACAGGGACTCTGGAAACACCATATATTTT

j_gene: TRBJ1-4
d_gene: NA
abundance: NA
v_gene: TRBV27
CDR3aa: CASSPTPAGENEKLFF
CDR3nt: TGTGCCAGCAGTCCGACCCCCGCAGGGGAGAACGAAAAACTGTTTTTT

j_gene: TRBJ1-1
d_gene: TRBD1
abundance: NA
v_gene: TRBV18
CDR3aa: CASSPGGMWTGGWTEAFF
CDR3nt: TGTGCCAGCTCACCCGGCGGGATGTGGACAGGGGGGTGGACTGAAGCTTTCTTT

j_gene: TRBJ2-3
d_gene: TRBD1
abundance: NA
v_gene: TRBV9
CDR3aa: CASSPGQGTDTQYF
CDR3nt: TGTGCCAGCAGCCCCGGACAGGGCACAGATACGCAGTATTTT

j_gene: TRBJ2-3
d_gene: NA
abundance: NA
v_gene: TRBV7-2
CDR3aa: CASSSRTLSTDTQYF
CDR3nt: TGTGCCAGCAGCTCCCGTACCCTGTCCACAGATACGCAGTATTTT

j_gene: TRBJ2-2
d_gene: TRBD2
abundance: NA
v_gene: TRBV11-3
CDR3aa: CASSLAGGAGELFF
CDR3nt: TGTGCCAGCAGCTTAGCGGGAGGGGCCGGGGAGCTGTTTTTT

j_gene: TRBJ2-1
d_gene: TRBD2
abundance: NA
v_gene: TRBV27
CDR3aa: CATKSGTRRNEQFF
CDR3nt: TGTGCCACCAAATCCGGGACTAGGCGCAATGAGCAGTTCTTC

j_gene: TRBJ1-3
d_gene: TRBD1
abundance: NA
v_gene: TRBV7-7
CDR3aa: CASSLGTGQGNTIYF
CDR3nt: TGTGCCAGCAGCCTAGGGACAGGGCAAGGAAACACCATATATTTT

j_gene: TRBJ2-5
d_gene: TRBD1
abundance: NA
v_gene: TRBV19
CDR3aa: CASSTSGTGLRTQYF
CDR3nt: TGTGCCAGTAGTACCTCCGGGACAGGGTTACGAACCCAGTACTTC

j_gene: TRBJ1-5
d_gene: NA
abundance: NA
v_gene: TRBV28
CDR3aa: CASRPGQYSNQPQHF
CDR3nt: TGTGCCAGCAGACCGGGGCAGTATAGCAATCAGCCCCAGCATTTT

j_gene: TRBJ1-4
d_gene: TRBD1
abundance: NA
v_gene: TRBV5-4
CDR3aa: CASSSGQGGSEKLFF
CDR3nt: TGTGCCAGCAGCTCTGGACAGGGCGGAAGTGAAAAACTGTTTTTT

j_gene: TRBJ1-1
d_gene: NA
abundance: NA
v_gene: TRBV5-1
CDR3aa: CASSAAGVRNTEAFF
CDR3nt: TGCGCCAGCAGCGCAGCAGGGGTAAGGAACACTGAAGCTTTCTTT

j_gene: TRBJ2-7
d_gene: NA
abundance: NA
v_gene: TRBV28
CDR3aa: CASSLGINRPHEQYF
CDR3nt: TGTGCCAGCAGCCTCGGGATCAATCGACCTCACGAGCAGTACTTC

j_gene: TRBJ2-7
d_gene: NA
abundance: NA
v_gene: TRBV9
CDR3aa: CASSPGAVPYEQYF
CDR3nt: TGTGCCAGCAGCCCCGGGGCGGTACCCTACGAGCAGTACTTC

j_gene: TRBJ2-7
d_gene: TRBD2
abundance: NA
v_gene: TRBV28
CDR3aa: CASRKPVAGSYEQYF
CDR3nt: TGTGCCAGCAGGAAACCAGTAGCGGGATCTTACGAGCAGTACTTC

j_gene: TRBJ1-1
d_gene: NA
abundance: once
v_gene: TRBV5-1
CDR3aa: CASSLGSGAEAFF
CDR3nt: TGCGCCAGCAGCTTGGGGTCGGGGGCTGAAGCTTTCTTT

j_gene: TRBJ2-7
d_gene: NA
abundance: NA
v_gene: TRBV9
CDR3aa: CASSVEPHSEQYF
CDR3nt: TGTGCCAGCAGCGTAGAGCCTCATTCCGAGCAGTACTTC

j_gene: TRBJ2-7
d_gene: NA
abundance: NA
v_gene: TRBV11-3
CDR3aa: CASSPGPSLYEQYF
CDR3nt: TGTGCCAGCAGCCCCGGGCCGTCGCTCTACGAGCAGTACTTC

j_gene: TRBJ1-1
d_gene: NA
abundance: NA
v_gene: TRBV28
CDR3aa: CASRGRGTEAFF
CDR3nt: TGTGCCAGCAGAGGGAGGGGCACTGAAGCTTTCTTT

j_gene: TRBJ2-1
d_gene: NA
abundance: NA
v_gene: TRBV11-3
CDR3aa: CASSLADNNEQFF
CDR3nt: TGTGCCAGCAGCTTAGCGGATAACAATGAGCAGTTCTTC

j_gene: TRBJ2-7
d_gene: TRBD2
abundance: NA
v_gene: TRBV11-2
CDR3aa: CASGRGLAIYEQYF
CDR3nt: TGTGCCAGCGGAAGAGGACTAGCGATATACGAGCAGTACTTC

j_gene: TRBJ2-2
d_gene: TRBD2
abundance: NA
v_gene: TRBV11-1
CDR3aa: CASSNLAGLNTGELFF
CDR3nt: TGTGCCAGCAGCAATCTAGCGGGATTGAACACCGGGGAGCTGTTTTTT